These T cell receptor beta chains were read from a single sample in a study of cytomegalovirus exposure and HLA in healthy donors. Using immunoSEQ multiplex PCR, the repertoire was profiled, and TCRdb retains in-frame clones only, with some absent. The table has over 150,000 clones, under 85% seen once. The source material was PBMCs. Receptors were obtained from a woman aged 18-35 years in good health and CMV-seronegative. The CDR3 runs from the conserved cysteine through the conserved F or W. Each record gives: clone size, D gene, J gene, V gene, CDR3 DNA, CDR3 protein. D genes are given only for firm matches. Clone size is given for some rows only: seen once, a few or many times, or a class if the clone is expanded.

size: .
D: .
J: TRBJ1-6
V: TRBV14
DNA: TGTGCCAGCAGCCACGAACAGATATCACCCCTCCACTTT
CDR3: CASSHEQISPLHF

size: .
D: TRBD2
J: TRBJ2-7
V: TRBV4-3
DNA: TGCGCCAGCAGCCAGGCCTTAACTAGCGGGAGGGCCTATAGCGAGCAGTACTTC
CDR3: CASSQALTSGRAYSEQYF

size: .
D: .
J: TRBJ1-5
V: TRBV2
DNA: TGTGCCAGCAGCAGGGACACCCTACTCAGCAATCAGCCCCAGCATTTT
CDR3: CASSRDTLLSNQPQHF

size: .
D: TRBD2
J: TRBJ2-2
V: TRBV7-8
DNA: TGTGCCAGCAGTTCGGGACTAGCGGGAGAGGTTGACACCGGGGAGCTGTTTTTT
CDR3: CASSSGLAGEVDTGELFF

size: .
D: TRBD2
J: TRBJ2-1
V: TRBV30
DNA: TGTGCCTGGAGGACGGGCCTAAGACTAGCGGGAGTCAATGAGCAGTTCTTC
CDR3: CAWRTGLRLAGVNEQFF

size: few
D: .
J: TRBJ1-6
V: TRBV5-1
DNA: TGCGCCAGCAGCTTGGTCCGGGACAATAATTCACCCCTCCACTTT
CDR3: CASSLVRDNNSPLHF

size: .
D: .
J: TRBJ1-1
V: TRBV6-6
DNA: TGTGCCAGCACCTCGACAGGGAACACTGAAGCTTTCTTT
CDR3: CASTSTGNTEAFF

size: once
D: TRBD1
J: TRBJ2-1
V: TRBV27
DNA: TGTGCCAGCAGTTTATACAGGGGCCGAAATGAGCAGTTCTTC
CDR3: CASSLYRGRNEQFF

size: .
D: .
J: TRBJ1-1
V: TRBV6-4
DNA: TGTGCCAGCAGTGCGGACGGACACCTGAACACTGAAGCTTTCTTT
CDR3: CASSADGHLNTEAFF

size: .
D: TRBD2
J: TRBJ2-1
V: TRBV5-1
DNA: TGCGCCAGCAGCTGGGGGACTAGCGGGGGGGCCCGCTCCTACAATGAGCAGTTCTTC
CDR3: CASSWGTSGGARSYNEQFF